A selection of T cell receptor beta chains follows, all from one sample in a study of cytomegalovirus exposure and HLA in healthy donors. Sequencing was performed with immunoSEQ multiplex PCR; in TCRdb, only in-frame clones are kept and a portion is missing. The sample has some 150,000 clones, 75% seen once. Material for sequencing was PBMCs. These TCRs come from a man aged 25 to 40 in good health and CMV-seronegative. CDR3s include the opening cysteine and the closing phenylalanine or tryptophan. Each record gives: clone size, D gene, J gene, V gene, CDR3 DNA, CDR3 protein. The D gene is left open where the match is weak. Clone size is stated in some rows and not others, as once, few, many or a class when expanded.

size: NA; D: NA; J: TRBJ1-1; V: TRBV6-1; DNA: TGTGCCAGCACCGCGAGGGAGAGTGACACTGAAGCTTTCTTT; CDR3: CASTARESDTEAFF
size: NA; D: TRBD1; J: TRBJ1-1; V: TRBV12-5; DNA: TGTGCTAGTGGCGCCGGACAGGGGATGAACACTGAAGCTTTCTTT; CDR3: CASGAGQGMNTEAFF
size: NA; D: NA; J: TRBJ1-5; V: TRBV6-5; DNA: TGTGCCAGCAGCCCCAGGGGATACAATCAGCCCCAGCATTTT; CDR3: CASSPRGYNQPQHF
size: NA; D: NA; J: TRBJ2-2; V: TRBV25-1; DNA: TGTGCCAGCAGTGCCTCGACAGTCGACACCGGGGAGCTGTTTTTT; CDR3: CASSASTVDTGELFF
size: NA; D: NA; J: TRBJ1-6; V: TRBV27; DNA: TGTGCCAGCAGTTTACACAGGCAAACCAGGGGTTCACCCCTCCACTTT; CDR3: CASSLHRQTRGSPLHF
size: NA; D: NA; J: TRBJ2-7; V: TRBV14; DNA: TGTGCCAGCAGCCAAGAACAGTTATACGAGCAGTACTTC; CDR3: CASSQEQLYEQYF
size: NA; D: NA; J: TRBJ2-3; V: TRBV6-5; DNA: TGTGCCAGCAGTTACCAGACTAGAGCAGATACGCAGTATTTT; CDR3: CASSYQTRADTQYF
size: NA; D: NA; J: TRBJ2-3; V: TRBV19; DNA: TGTGCCAGTAGTATCACACCGGAGGCAGATACGCAGTATTTT; CDR3: CASSITPEADTQYF
size: once; D: TRBD2; J: TRBJ2-3; V: TRBV28; DNA: TGTGCCAGCAGTTTGATTCGGAGCGGGAGGGCCGAGGGATCCGATACGCAGTATTTT; CDR3: CASSLIRSGRAEGSDTQYF
size: NA; D: NA; J: TRBJ1-5; V: TRBV6-5; DNA: TGTGCCAGCAGTTATACGAACAGGCCATACAATCAGCCCCAGCATTTT; CDR3: CASSYTNRPYNQPQHF
size: few; D: NA; J: TRBJ1-2; V: TRBV6-5; DNA: TGTGCCAGCGCCCCCCCGGGTGACTATGGCTACACCTTC; CDR3: CASAPPGDYGYTF
size: NA; D: NA; J: TRBJ1-1; V: TRBV7-6; DNA: TGTGCCAGCGGCCAACAGGGACGTGAAGCTTTCTTT; CDR3: CASGQQGREAFF
size: NA; D: NA; J: TRBJ1-1; V: TRBV6-5; DNA: TGTGCCAGCAGTTACCCCCCTGGGCGGGGTTTGACTGAAGCTTTCTTT; CDR3: CASSYPPGRGLTEAFF
size: NA; D: NA; J: TRBJ2-5; V: TRBV5-1; DNA: TGCGCCAGCACCCTGGGGGCACAGGGACAAGAGACCCAGTACTTC; CDR3: CASTLGAQGQETQYF
size: NA; D: TRBD2; J: TRBJ2-7; V: TRBV18; DNA: TGTGCCAGCTCACCAGGGACTAGCGGGGCGCACTACGAGCAGTACTTC; CDR3: CASSPGTSGAHYEQYF
size: NA; D: NA; J: TRBJ1-1; V: TRBV7-2; DNA: TGTGCCAGCAGCTTAGGGGGGGGAAACACTGAAGCTTTCTTT; CDR3: CASSLGGGNTEAFF
size: NA; D: NA; J: TRBJ2-5; V: TRBV2; DNA: TGTGCCAGCAGTAGGAATAGGGAGGAGACCCAGTACTTC; CDR3: CASSRNREETQYF
size: NA; D: NA; J: TRBJ2-2; V: TRBV6-6; DNA: TGTGCCAGCAGAACGGGACAGAACACCGGGGAGCTGTTTTTT; CDR3: CASRTGQNTGELFF
size: NA; D: NA; J: TRBJ1-1; V: TRBV11-1; DNA: TGTGCCAGCAGCTTAAAGAGGGTAGGGAACACTGAAGCTTTCTTT; CDR3: CASSLKRVGNTEAFF
size: NA; D: TRBD2; J: TRBJ2-3; V: TRBV4-2; DNA: TGTGCCAGCAGTCCTGGGACTAGCGGGGGCCGTAGCACAGATACGCAGTATTTT; CDR3: CASSPGTSGGRSTDTQYF
size: NA; D: TRBD2; J: TRBJ2-3; V: TRBV9; DNA: TGTGCCAGCAGCTCTTTGAGCGGGGGGAGGGATACGCAGTATTTT; CDR3: CASSSLSGGRDTQYF
size: NA; D: NA; J: TRBJ1-3; V: TRBV30; DNA: TGTGCCGCAGATTACTCTGGAAACACCATATATTTT; CDR3: CAADYSGNTIYF
size: NA; D: NA; J: TRBJ1-3; V: TRBV6-1; DNA: TGTGCCAGCAGTGGCAGTTACTCTGGAAACACCATATATTTT; CDR3: CASSGSYSGNTIYF
size: few; D: NA; J: TRBJ1-5; V: TRBV6-1; DNA: TGTGCCAGCAGTTCAAGGGGCACCAATCAGCCCCAGCATTTT; CDR3: CASSSRGTNQPQHF
size: few; D: TRBD2; J: TRBJ2-7; V: TRBV19; DNA: TGTGCCAGTAGTATAGGGGGCCTAGCGGGAAAATACGAGCAGTACTTC; CDR3: CASSIGGLAGKYEQYF
size: few; D: TRBD2; J: TRBJ2-7; V: TRBV10-3; DNA: TGTGCCATCAGTGACCCGGGGGGGTCCTACGAGCAGTACTTC; CDR3: CAISDPGGSYEQYF
size: NA; D: NA; J: TRBJ2-3; V: TRBV7-3; DNA: TGTGCCAGCAGCTTAACGGGAGCTAGAGATACGCAGTATTTT; CDR3: CASSLTGARDTQYF
size: NA; D: TRBD1; J: TRBJ1-2; V: TRBV5-6; DNA: TGTGCCAGCACCCATCGACTCAGGGGGAACTATGGCTACACCTTC; CDR3: CASTHRLRGNYGYTF
size: few; D: NA; J: TRBJ2-7; V: TRBV9; DNA: TGTGCCAGCAGCGTAAGCAGGATTCCCTACGAGCAGTACTTC; CDR3: CASSVSRIPYEQYF
size: NA; D: TRBD1; J: TRBJ1-2; V: TRBV5-4; DNA: TGTGCCAGCAGTTCTACCGGGACAGGGGGCAGGGGCTACACCTTC; CDR3: CASSSTGTGGRGYTF
size: NA; D: NA; J: TRBJ2-2; V: TRBV5-1; DNA: TGCGCCAGCAGCTTGGCCGGGAGCGCGAACACCGGGGAGCTGTTTTTT; CDR3: CASSLAGSANTGELFF
size: once; D: NA; J: TRBJ1-2; V: TRBV7-9; DNA: TGTGCCAGCAGCACTCAGGGTCCTAACTATGGCTACACCTTC; CDR3: CASSTQGPNYGYTF
size: NA; D: NA; J: TRBJ2-5; V: TRBV6-1; DNA: TGTGCCAGCAGTGAAATAGGGCAGGGCCTGGAGACCCAGTACTTC; CDR3: CASSEIGQGLETQYF
size: NA; D: NA; J: TRBJ2-2; V: TRBV27; DNA: TGTGCCAGCAGTCCGTCCTCCACAGGGACCGGGGAGCTGTTTTTT; CDR3: CASSPSSTGTGELFF
size: NA; D: TRBD2; J: TRBJ2-2; V: TRBV7-9; DNA: TGTGCCAGCAGCTTGCCGGGGGGCGGGGAGCTGTTTTTT; CDR3: CASSLPGGGELFF
size: NA; D: NA; J: TRBJ2-3; V: TRBV5-1; DNA: TGCGCCAGCAGCTTGGGACACCCGAGCACAGATACGCAGTATTTT; CDR3: CASSLGHPSTDTQYF
size: NA; D: NA; J: TRBJ1-1; V: TRBV4-1; DNA: TGCGCCAGCAGCGGAAGGGAGGGGTTGAACACTGAAGCTTTCTTT; CDR3: CASSGREGLNTEAFF
size: NA; D: NA; J: TRBJ2-3; V: TRBV10-3; DNA: TGTGCCATCAGTACTCTAGGAAGCACAGATACGCAGTATTTT; CDR3: CAISTLGSTDTQYF
size: NA; D: NA; J: TRBJ2-7; V: TRBV6-1; DNA: TGTGCCAGCAGTCCCGAGTCCTACGAGCAGTACTTC; CDR3: CASSPESYEQYF
size: NA; D: TRBD2; J: TRBJ2-5; V: TRBV20-1; DNA: TGCAGTGCTAGCGGGGGGGAGACCCAGTACTTC; CDR3: CSASGGETQYF
size: few; D: NA; J: TRBJ1-6; V: TRBV10-3; DNA: TGTGCCATCAGTGGTCGAGGCGGTTCACCCCTCCACTTT; CDR3: CAISGRGGSPLHF
size: once; D: NA; J: TRBJ2-7; V: TRBV4-2; DNA: TGTGCCAGCAGCCTAGCCATTGCGGGTCGCTCCTACGAGCAGTACTTC; CDR3: CASSLAIAGRSYEQYF